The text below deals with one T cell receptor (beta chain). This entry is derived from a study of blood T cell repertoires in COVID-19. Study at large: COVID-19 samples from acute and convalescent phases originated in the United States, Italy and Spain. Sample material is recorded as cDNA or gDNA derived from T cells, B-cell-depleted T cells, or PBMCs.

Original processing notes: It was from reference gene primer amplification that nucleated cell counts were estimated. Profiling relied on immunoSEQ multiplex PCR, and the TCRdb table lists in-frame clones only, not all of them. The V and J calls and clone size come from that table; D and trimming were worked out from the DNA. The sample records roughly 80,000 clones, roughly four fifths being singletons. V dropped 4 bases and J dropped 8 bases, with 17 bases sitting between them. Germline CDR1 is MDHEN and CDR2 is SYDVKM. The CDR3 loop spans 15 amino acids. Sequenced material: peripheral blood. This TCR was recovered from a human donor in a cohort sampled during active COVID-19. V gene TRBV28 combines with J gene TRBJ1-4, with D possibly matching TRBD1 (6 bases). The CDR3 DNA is TGTGCCAGCAGTTATGCTCAGGGGAGAGGAGAAAAACTGTTTTTT. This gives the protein CASSYAQGRGEKLFF.